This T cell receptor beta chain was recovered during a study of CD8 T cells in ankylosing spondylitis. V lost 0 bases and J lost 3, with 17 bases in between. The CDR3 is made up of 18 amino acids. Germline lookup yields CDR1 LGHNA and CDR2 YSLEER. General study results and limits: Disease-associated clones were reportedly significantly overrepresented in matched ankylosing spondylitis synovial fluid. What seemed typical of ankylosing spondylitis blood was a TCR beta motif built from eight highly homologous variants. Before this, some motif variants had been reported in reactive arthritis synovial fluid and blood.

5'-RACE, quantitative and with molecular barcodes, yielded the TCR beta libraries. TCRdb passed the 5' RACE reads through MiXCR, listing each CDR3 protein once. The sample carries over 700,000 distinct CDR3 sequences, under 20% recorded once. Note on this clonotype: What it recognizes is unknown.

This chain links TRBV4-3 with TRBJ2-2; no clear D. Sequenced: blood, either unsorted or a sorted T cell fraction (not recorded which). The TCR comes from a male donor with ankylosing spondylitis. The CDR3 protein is CASSQDVPSPGDTGELFF. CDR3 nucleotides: TGCGCCAGCAGCCAAGATGTCCCCTCACCTGGGGACACCGGGGAGCTGTTTTTT.